This T cell receptor (beta chain) was recorded in a study of somatic mutations in cytotoxic T cells in rheumatoid arthritis (dated by TCRdb to 2016 to 2017). General notes on the study: Peripheral blood (approximately 30 ml EDTA) was collected from patients immediately after diagnosis and before any treatment began. Sorted V beta1+ cells also underwent TCRB sequencing, and some V beta antibody-stained T-cell populations were flow-sorted at nearly 100% purity on a FACSAria II or Sony SH800. The study asked whether expanded CD8+ T-cell clones in newly diagnosed, untreated rheumatoid arthritis carry somatic mutations, and used TCRB deep sequencing to characterize clonality. A total of 65 or so rheumatoid arthritis patients and 20 healthy controls underwent TCRB deep sequencing. Patients and controls did not essentially differ in median age, which was nearly identical between the groups. Study-wide conclusions, independent of this receptor: In about an eighth of the roughly 65 patients, more than 20% of CD8+ cells belonged to the largest CD8+ clone, while several identical CD8+ TCRB sequences were shared between blood and synovial fluid. CD8+ T-cell clonality did not differ significantly between rheumatoid arthritis patients and age-matched healthy controls. Healthy controls showed no age-related increase in CD8+ clonality, whereas patients did (Spearman r ≈ 0.5). It was unknown which antigens the expanded CD8+ clones targeted, and their absence from virus-specific databases did not exclude viral specificity. The slight underrepresentation of TRBV07 in patients was not corrected for multiple comparisons.

Spanning cysteine to phenylalanine, the CDR3 consists of 11 amino acids. Only the CDR3 DNA stays, 33 bases, in frame from base 1. Looking up the germline V gene yields CDR1 MGHDK and CDR2 SYGVNS. V sheds 4 bases and J sheds 10 bases, leaving 7 bases between their ends. The immunoSEQ assay was applied to genomic DNA for TCRB CDR3 sequencing. Turning to the authors' computational methods: Published virus-specific TCRB sequences were compared with patient CD8+ clones larger than 1%, and only a few matches were found. The analyses included only productive TCRB rearrangements. Clonality was expressed as a Shannon entropy-based productive clonality index, with each clone defined by a unique TCRB CDR3 sequence. Repertoire overlap between two samples was calculated from the template counts of each clone relative to total templates per sample. A correlation with a Spearman r of roughly 0.66 was found between V-gene usage by flow cytometry and V-gene usage by TCRB sequencing. Sourced from immuneACCESS, this table was stored by TCRdb with only in-frame sequences that have V and J called. A share of the clones is absent; for the studies checked, an unresolved V gene accounts for under half, and the remainder has no known explanation. The V and J calls and clone size were taken over from that table, and D and trimming were inferred from the DNA. Recorded for this sample are some 2,000 clones; approximately 84% of them occurred a single time. The ten largest clones take up about 40% of the sample.

On an AutoMACS, CD4+ and CD8+ cells were isolated via positive magnetic bead selection, and their purity was verified by flow cytometry. A TCR V beta antibody panel was used in flow cytometry to screen first for clonal expansions, which were then characterized by TCRB deep sequencing of sorted CD8+ fractions. Ficoll-Paque PLUS density gradient separation was used to isolate peripheral blood mononuclear cells. Using Nucleospin Tissue or Tissue XS kits, DNA was extracted from CD4-enriched, CD8-enriched or PBMC samples, with quantification by a Qubit 2.0 fluorometer. As for this clone: What antigen it recognizes has not been identified. No much larger clone is present one base from it, and per-base qualities are unavailable.

The source is an adult with rheumatoid arthritis. Sequencing was carried out using CD8+ T cells sorted from blood. The sequence joins TRBV25-1 to TRBJ1-4; the D gene assignment is ambiguous. The DNA sequence is TGTGCCAGCAGTGGCGGAGGAAAACTGTTTTTT. Its translation reads: CASSGGGKLFF.